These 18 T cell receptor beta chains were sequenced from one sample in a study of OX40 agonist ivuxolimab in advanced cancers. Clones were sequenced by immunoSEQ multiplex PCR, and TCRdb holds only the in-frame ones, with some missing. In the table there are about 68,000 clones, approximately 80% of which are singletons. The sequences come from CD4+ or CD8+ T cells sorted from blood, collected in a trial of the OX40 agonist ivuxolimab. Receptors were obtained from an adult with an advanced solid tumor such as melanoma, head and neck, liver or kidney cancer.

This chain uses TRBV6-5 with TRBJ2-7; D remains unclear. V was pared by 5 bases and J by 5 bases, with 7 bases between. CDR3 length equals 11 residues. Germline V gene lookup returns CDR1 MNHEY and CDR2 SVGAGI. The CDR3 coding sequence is TGTGCCAGCAGTCAGGCCCACGAGCAGTACTTC. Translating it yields CASSQAHEQYF.

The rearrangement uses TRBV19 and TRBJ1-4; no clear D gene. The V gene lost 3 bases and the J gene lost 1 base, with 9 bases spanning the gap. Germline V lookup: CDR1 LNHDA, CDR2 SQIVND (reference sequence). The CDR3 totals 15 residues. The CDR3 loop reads CASSIRSGTNEKLFF. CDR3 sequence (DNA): TGTGCCAGTAGTATTCGATCAGGAACTAATGAAAAACTGTTTTTT. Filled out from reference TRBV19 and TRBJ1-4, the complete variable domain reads DGGITQSPKYLFRKEGQNVTLSCEQNLNHDAMYWYRQDPGQGLRLIYYSQIVNDFQKGDIAEGYSVSREKKESFPLTVTSAQKNPTAFYLCASSIRSGTNEKLFFGSGTQLSVL.

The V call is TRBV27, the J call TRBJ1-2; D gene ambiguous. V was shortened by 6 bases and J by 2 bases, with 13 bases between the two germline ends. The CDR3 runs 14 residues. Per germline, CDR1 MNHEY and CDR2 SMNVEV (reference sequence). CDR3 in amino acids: CASSPSRLNYGYTF. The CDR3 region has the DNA TGTGCCAGCAGCCCGTCTAGGCTCAACTATGGCTACACCTTC.

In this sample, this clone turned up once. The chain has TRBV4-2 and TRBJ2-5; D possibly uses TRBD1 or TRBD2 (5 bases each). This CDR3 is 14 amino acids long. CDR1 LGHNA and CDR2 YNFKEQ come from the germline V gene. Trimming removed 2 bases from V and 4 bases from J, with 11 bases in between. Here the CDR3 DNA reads TGTGCCAGCAGCCAATCCGGGGCCGGAGAGACCCAGTACTTC. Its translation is CASSQSGAGETQYF.

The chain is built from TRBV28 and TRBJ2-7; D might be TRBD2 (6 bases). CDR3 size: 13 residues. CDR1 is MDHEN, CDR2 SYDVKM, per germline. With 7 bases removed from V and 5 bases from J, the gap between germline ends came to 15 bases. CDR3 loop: CASTGSAWHEQYF. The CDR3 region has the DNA TGTGCCAGCACCGGGAGTGCTTGGCACGAGCAGTACTTC.

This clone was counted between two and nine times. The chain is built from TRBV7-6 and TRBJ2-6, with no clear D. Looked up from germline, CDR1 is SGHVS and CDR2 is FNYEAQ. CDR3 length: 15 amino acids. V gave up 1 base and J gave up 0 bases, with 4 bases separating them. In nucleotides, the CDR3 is TGTGCCAGCAGCTTAGTGGGCTCTGGGGCCAACGTCCTGACTTTC. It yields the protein CASSLVGSGANVLTF.

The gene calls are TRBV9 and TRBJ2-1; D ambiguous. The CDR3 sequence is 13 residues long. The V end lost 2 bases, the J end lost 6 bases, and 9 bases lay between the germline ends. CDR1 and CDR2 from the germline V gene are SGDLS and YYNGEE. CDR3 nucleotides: TGTGCCAGCAGCGTTCCCACCACCAATGAGCAGTTCTTC. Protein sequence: CASSVPTTNEQFF.

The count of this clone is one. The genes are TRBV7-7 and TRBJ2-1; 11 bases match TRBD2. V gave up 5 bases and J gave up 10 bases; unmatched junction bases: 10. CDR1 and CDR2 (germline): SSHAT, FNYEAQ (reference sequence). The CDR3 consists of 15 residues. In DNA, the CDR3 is TGTGCCAGCAGCAAAACTAGCGGGGGCCGCGAGGAGCAGTTCTTC. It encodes CASSKTSGGREEQFF.

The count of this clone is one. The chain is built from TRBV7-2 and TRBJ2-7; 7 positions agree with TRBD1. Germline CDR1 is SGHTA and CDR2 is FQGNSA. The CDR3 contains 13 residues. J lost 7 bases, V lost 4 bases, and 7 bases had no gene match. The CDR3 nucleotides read TGTGCCAGCAGCTGGAGACAGGGCGGGGAGCAGTACTTC. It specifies CASSWRQGGEQYF.

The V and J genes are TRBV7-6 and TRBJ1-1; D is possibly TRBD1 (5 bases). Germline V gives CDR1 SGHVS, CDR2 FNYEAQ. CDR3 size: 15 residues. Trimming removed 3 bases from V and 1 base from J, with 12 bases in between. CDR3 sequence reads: CASSFRQISNTEAFF. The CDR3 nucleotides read TGTGCCAGCAGCTTTCGACAGATCTCGAACACTGAAGCTTTCTTT. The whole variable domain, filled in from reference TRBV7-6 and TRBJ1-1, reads GAGVSQSPRYKVTKRGQDVALRCDPISGHVSLYWYRQALGQGPEFLTYFNYEAQQDKSGLPNDRFSAERPEGSISTLTIQRTEQRDSAMYRCASSFRQISNTEAFFGQGTRLTVV.

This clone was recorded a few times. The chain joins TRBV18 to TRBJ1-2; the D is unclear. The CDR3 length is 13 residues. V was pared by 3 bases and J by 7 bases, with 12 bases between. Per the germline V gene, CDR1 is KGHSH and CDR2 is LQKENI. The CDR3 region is CASSPQEIGGYTF. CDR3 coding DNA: TGTGCCAGCTCACCTCAGGAGATCGGTGGCTACACCTTC.

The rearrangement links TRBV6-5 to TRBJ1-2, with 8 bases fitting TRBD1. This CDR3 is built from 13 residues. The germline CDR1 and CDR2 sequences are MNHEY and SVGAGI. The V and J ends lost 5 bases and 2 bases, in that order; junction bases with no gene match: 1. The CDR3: CASSNRGNYGYTF. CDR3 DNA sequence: TGTGCCAGCAGTAACAGGGGGAACTATGGCTACACCTTC.

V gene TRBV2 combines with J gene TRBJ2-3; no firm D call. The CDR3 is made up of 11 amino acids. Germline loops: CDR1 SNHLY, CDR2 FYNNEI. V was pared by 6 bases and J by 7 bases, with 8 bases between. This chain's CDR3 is CASSLGHTQYF. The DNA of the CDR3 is TGTGCCAGCAGCCTCGGACATACGCAGTATTTT.

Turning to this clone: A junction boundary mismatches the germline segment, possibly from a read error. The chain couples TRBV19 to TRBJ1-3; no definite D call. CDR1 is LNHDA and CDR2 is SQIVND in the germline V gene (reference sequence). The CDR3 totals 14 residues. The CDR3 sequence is CASTIRSSGNTIYF. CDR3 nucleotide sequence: TGTGCCAGTACTATAAGATCCTCTGGAAACACCATATATTTT.

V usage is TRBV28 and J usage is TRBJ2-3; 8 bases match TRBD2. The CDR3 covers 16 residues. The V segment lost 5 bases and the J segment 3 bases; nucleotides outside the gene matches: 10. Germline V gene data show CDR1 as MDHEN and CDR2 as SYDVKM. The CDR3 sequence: CASSLTWASGTDTQYF. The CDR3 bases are TGTGCCAGCAGTCTCACCTGGGCTAGCGGGACAGATACGCAGTATTTT.

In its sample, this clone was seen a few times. CDR3 nucleotide sequence: TGTGCCAGCAGTTACCCGGACAGGGGCCGTTTCGAGCAGTACTTC. Translating gives CASSYPDRGRFEQYF. The rearrangement links TRBV6-6 to TRBJ2-7; TRBD1 matches at 9 bases. The CDR3 contains 15 residues. Per germline, CDR1 MNHNY and CDR2 SVGAGI (reference sequence). V was clipped by 2 bases and J by 6 bases; unmatched bases: 8.

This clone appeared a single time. The CDR3 sequence: CASSLDRGRVGELFF. CDR3 bases: TGTGCCAGCAGCTTAGACAGGGGGCGAGTCGGGGAGCTGTTTTTT. The rearrangement uses TRBV7-2 and TRBJ2-2, with 9 bases that match TRBD1. Losses at the gene ends were 1 base for V and 7 bases for J; bases not matched to a gene: 4. In germline, CDR1 is SGHTA, CDR2 FQGNSA. This CDR3 contains 15 residues.

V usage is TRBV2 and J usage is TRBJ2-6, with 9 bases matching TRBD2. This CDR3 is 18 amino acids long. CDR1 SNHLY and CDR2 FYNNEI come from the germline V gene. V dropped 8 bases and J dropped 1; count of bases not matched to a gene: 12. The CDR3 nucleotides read TGTGCCAGCGGCGCAGAGGCGGGGGGGATTTCTGGGGCCAACGTCCTGACTTTC. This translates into CASGAEAGGISGANVLTF.